A selection of T cell receptor beta chains follows, all from one sample in a study of T cells in Graves' hyperthyroidism and ophthalmopathy. TCRdb independently ran MiXCR on the multiplex PCR reads; one entry per CDR3 protein. Here the sample spans roughly 500,000 distinct CDR3 sequences, about 16% being singletons. The sample was blood. Receptors were obtained from a woman in her thirties with Graves' ophthalmopathy. CDR3s include the opening cysteine and the closing phenylalanine or tryptophan. D genes are given only for firm matches. For some rows the clone size is stated as once, few or many, or as a class when expanded; others skip it.

14	TRBV6-5	TRBD1	TRBJ1-2	-	TGTGCCAGCAGTTACGACAGGGACTTGGATGGCTACACCTTC	CASSYDRDLDGYTF
14	TRBV10-1	-	TRBJ2-3	-	TGCGCCAGCAGTGAGGCTGATATAGGGGATACGCAGTATTTT	CASSEADIGDTQYF
16	TRBV6-2/TRBV6-3	-	TRBJ2-1	few	TGTGCCAGCAGTTCTGTTCGTCGGGACTCCTACAATGAGCAGTTCTTC	CASSSVRRDSYNEQFF
11	TRBV18	-	TRBJ2-7	many	TGTGCCAGCTCACCAGGGGGCGAGCAGTACTTC	CASSPGGEQYF
15	TRBV20-1	-	TRBJ2-7	many	TGCAGTGCTTCAAGCTCCGGGACGCAACACTACGAGCAGTACTTC	CSASSSGTQHYEQYF
14	TRBV19	-	TRBJ2-7	-	TGTGCCAGTAGTATACCAGGATTCTCCTACGAGCAGTACTTC	CASSIPGFSYEQYF
14	TRBV15	TRBD1	TRBJ1-5	-	TGTGCCACCACCAATGACAGGGTTAATCAGCCCCAGCATTTT	CATTNDRVNQPQHF
15	TRBV11-2	-	TRBJ2-3	many	TGTGCCAGCAGCTTAGACTGGTCAAGCACAGATACGCAGTATTTT	CASSLDWSSTDTQYF
14	TRBV10-3	-	TRBJ1-2	-	TGTGCCGTCAGTGAGTCGGGCAACACTTATGGCTACACCTTC	CAVSESGNTYGYTF
16	TRBV11-2	TRBD1	TRBJ2-7	-	TGTGCCAGCAGCCCCATCTGGGGACAGGCCTTCTACGAGCAGTACTTC	CASSPIWGQAFYEQYF
18	TRBV24-1	-	TRBJ2-3	few	TGTGCCACCAGTGATTCGGTCCGGAGGGACGTTCGGGGGGATACGCAGTATTTT	CATSDSVRRDVRGDTQYF
12	TRBV29-1	-	TRBJ2-3	many	TGCAGCGTTGAATTAAGCACAGATACGCAGTATTTT	CSVELSTDTQYF
16	TRBV4-3	TRBD2	TRBJ2-3	-	TGCGCCAGCAGCCAAGCGACGGGGGGAAGCACAGATACGCAGTATTTT	CASSQATGGSTDTQYF
14	TRBV9	-	TRBJ2-3	many	TGTGCCAGCAGCGTAGGGGGTAGCCCAGATACGCAGTATTTT	CASSVGGSPDTQYF
15	TRBV27	TRBD1	TRBJ2-7	many	TGTGCCAGCAGTTCGCGGACAGGGCTCACCTACGAGCAGTACTTC	CASSSRTGLTYEQYF
15	TRBV2	-	TRBJ2-3	many	TGTGCCAGATCTAAGACAGGGAGGGGCACAGATACGCAGTATTTT	CARSKTGRGTDTQYF
16	TRBV14	-	TRBJ2-7	-	TGTGCCAGCAGCCCTGGGGGAAGGGGATTCCCCTACGAGCAGTACTTC	CASSPGGRGFPYEQYF
13	TRBV27	-	TRBJ2-7	many	TGTGCCAGCAGTCTCACCCCACACGTCGAGCAGTACTTC	CASSLTPHVEQYF
13	TRBV19	-	TRBJ1-2	many	TGTGCCAGTACACTGCAAGAGAACTATGGCTACACCTTC	CASTLQENYGYTF
12	TRBV20-1	-	TRBJ2-7	many	TGCAGTGCTAATGGGGGCGCCTACGAGCAGTACTTC	CSANGGAYEQYF
15	TRBV28	-	TRBJ1-5	many	TGTGCCAGCAGTTTAAGCGGGGGACATCAGCGGCCCCAGCATTTT	CASSLSGGHQRPQHF
14	TRBV20-1	TRBD1	TRBJ2-7	-	TGCAGTGCCAAGAAAGGGACAGTTCCCTACGAGCAGTACTTC	CSAKKGTVPYEQYF
12	TRBV18	-	TRBJ1-1	many	TGTGCCAGCTCACCTGGGGACCTTGAAGCTTTCTTT	CASSPGDLEAFF
17	TRBV4-1	-	TRBJ2-2	-	TGCGCCAGCAGCCAAGATCTCGAAAGGGGGAACACCGGGGAGCTGTTTTTT	CASSQDLERGNTGELFF
15	TRBV11-3	TRBD2	TRBJ2-2	many	TGTGCCAGCAGCCTAGAAAGCGGGGGTACCGGGGAGCTGTTTTTT	CASSLESGGTGELFF
15	TRBV10-3	TRBD2	TRBJ2-7	once	TGTGCCATCATGGATCCTAGCGGGATCCCGTACGAGCAGTACTTC	CAIMDPSGIPYEQYF
12	TRBV19	-	TRBJ2-1	-	TGTGCCAGTAGTTCTAGGACGAGTGAGCAGTTCTTC	CASSSRTSEQFF
14	TRBV5-1	-	TRBJ1-1	many	TGCGCCAGCAGCTTGGCCGGTTCTGGGACTGAAGCTTTCTTT	CASSLAGSGTEAFF
14	TRBV4-3	-	TRBJ1-2	few	TGCGCCAGCAGCCAAGATCGGGGCAGCTATGGCTACACCTTC	CASSQDRGSYGYTF
14	TRBV24-1	-	TRBJ2-1	few	TGTGCCACCAGTGATATACTAGAATCCAATGAGCAGTTCTTC	CATSDILESNEQFF
15	TRBV5-6	TRBD2	TRBJ2-7	-	TGTGCCAGCAGCTTGGACCCAGCGGGAGAGTTCCAGCAGTACTTC	CASSLDPAGEFQQYF
15	TRBV2	TRBD2	TRBJ2-3	many	TGTGCCAGCAGTGAAAGACTAGCGGGGAGCGATACGCAGTATTTT	CASSERLAGSDTQYF
16	TRBV20-1	-	TRBJ2-7	many	TGCAGTGCTAGATCCTCGATCGGGAGCCTATACTACGAGCAGTACTTC	CSARSSIGSLYYEQYF
15	TRBV28	TRBD1	TRBJ2-7	many	TGTGCCAGCAGTTCTCCCGGGACAGGGAGATACGAGCAGTACTTC	CASSSPGTGRYEQYF
15	TRBV4-1	-	TRBJ2-3	many	TGCGCCAGCAGCCAAGAAGACCCGGGCCCAGATACGCAGTATTTT	CASSQEDPGPDTQYF
15	TRBV2	TRBD1	TRBJ2-4	many	TGTGCCAGCAGGGCCAGGACAGGGGACTCAAACATTCAGTACTTC	CASRARTGDSNIQYF
14	TRBV12-3/TRBV12-4	TRBD1	TRBJ1-5	many	TGTGCCAGCAGTGTTGGACAGGTCAATCAGCCCCAGCATTTT	CASSVGQVNQPQHF
17	TRBV7-7	TRBD1	TRBJ1-1	-	TGTGCTAGCAGCGGAGATAACGACAGGGGGCTTTTAAAGTGGGCTTTCTTT	CASSGDNDRGLLKWAFF
12	TRBV7-9	-	TRBJ1-1	many	TGTGCCAGCAGCCAGGGCGCCACTGAAGCTTTCTTT	CASSQGATEAFF
16	TRBV20-1	TRBD1	TRBJ1-4	many	TGCAGTGCTAGCGACCGCCCCCGACAGGGAGATGAAAAACTGTTTTTT	CSASDRPRQGDEKLFF
15	TRBV4-3	-	TRBJ2-6	few	TGCGCCAGCAGCCAAGCAGGGGCTGGGGCCAACGTCCTGACTTTC	CASSQAGAGANVLTF